Listed below are T cell receptor beta chains from one sample, sequenced in a study of cytomegalovirus exposure and HLA in healthy donors. Data came from immunoSEQ multiplex PCR; TCRdb stores just in-frame clones and leaves some out. The data show some 150,000 clones, more than 75% seen once. The sample was PBMCs. The source of these receptors is a woman in her twenties or thirties in good health and CMV-seronegative. CDR3s include the opening cysteine and the closing phenylalanine or tryptophan. D genes are given only for firm matches.

D gene | J gene | V gene | CDR3 protein
NA | TRBJ1-2 | TRBV9 | CASSSSRGGVTGYGYTF
TRBD2 | TRBJ2-1 | TRBV5-1 | CASSLFGLAFNEQFF
NA | TRBJ2-7 | TRBV28 | CASSVRGGSYEQYF
NA | TRBJ2-6 | TRBV4-3 | CASSQARADSSGANVLTF
NA | TRBJ1-5 | TRBV18 | CASSPPGGQGNQPQHF
NA | TRBJ2-7 | TRBV28 | CASTLGGTVDPRLYF
NA | TRBJ1-4 | TRBV28 | CASSGFRATNEKLFF
TRBD1 | TRBJ2-1 | TRBV7-9 | CASSQDRGRLSEQFF
NA | TRBJ2-1 | TRBV2 | CASSERDWGPIYNEQFF
NA | TRBJ2-7 | TRBV7-9 | CASSPGTSYEQYF
TRBD1 | TRBJ1-1 | TRBV19 | CASSAWDSLNEAFF
NA | TRBJ1-1 | TRBV7-9 | CASSLSTANTEAFF
NA | NA | TRBV9 | CASSPDTASYEQYF
NA | TRBJ2-2 | TRBV30 | CAWTRRGDGDYTGELFF
TRBD1 | TRBJ1-1 | TRBV18 | CASSPTGVGAFF
NA | TRBJ2-1 | TRBV25-1 | CASSESSQDEQFF
NA | TRBJ2-3 | TRBV7-3 | CASSLGTGEVDTQYF
NA | TRBJ2-2 | TRBV6-1 | CASSDRDTGELFF
NA | TRBJ2-5 | TRBV25-1 | CASSEAGTQYF
NA | TRBJ1-2 | TRBV5-4 | CASSPGQYGYTF
NA | TRBJ2-7 | TRBV2 | CASSVPLFEAWESYEQYF
TRBD1 | TRBJ2-5 | TRBV30 | CAWDRGHQETQYF
TRBD1 | TRBJ2-7 | TRBV28 | CAIKGWTGKLYEQYF
TRBD1 | TRBJ1-5 | TRBV29-1 | CSVATGTGNQPQHF
TRBD2 | TRBJ2-4 | TRBV11-2 | CASRGTSGRGAYIQYF
TRBD2 | TRBJ2-7 | TRBV4-3 | CASSPQTSGVYEQYF
TRBD2 | TRBJ2-3 | TRBV30 | CAWSVPGGAIDTQYF
TRBD2 | TRBJ2-3 | TRBV4-3 | CASSQNGGSLGHTDTQYF
NA | TRBJ1-1 | TRBV7-9 | CASSLTRYWTANTEAFF
TRBD2 | TRBJ2-5 | TRBV7-3 | CASSSPQLAGKETQYF
TRBD1 | TRBJ1-3 | TRBV25-1 | CATSVRAGGLSAIYF
NA | TRBJ1-5 | TRBV7-9 | CASSLSGSEQPQHF
TRBD1 | TRBJ2-5 | TRBV25-1 | CASSEYGTGEQETQYF
NA | TRBJ1-1 | TRBV28 | CASSPGITEAFF
TRBD1 | TRBJ2-7 | TRBV5-1 | CASSLGQGNYEQYF
NA | TRBJ1-5 | TRBV28 | CASSYSNQPQHF
NA | TRBJ1-3 | TRBV2 | CASSEGLVSGNTIYF
NA | TRBJ1-3 | TRBV13 | CASSLTEGSSGNTIYF
NA | TRBJ1-4 | TRBV5-5 | CASSFPGGVDEKLFF
NA | TRBJ2-7 | TRBV2 | CASSGTSYEQYF
TRBD1 | TRBJ1-1 | TRBV19 | CASSSRQGSTEAFF
TRBD2 | TRBJ2-1 | TRBV7-9 | CASSPPPAGPGYNEQFF
NA | TRBJ2-1 | TRBV19 | CASSANIAYNEQFF
NA | TRBJ1-5 | TRBV27 | CASSLSGSPQPQHF
NA | TRBJ2-1 | TRBV7-8 | CASSLGQGGQFF
NA | TRBJ2-4 | TRBV5-1 | CASSLGSPLSNIQYF
NA | TRBJ1-5 | TRBV27 | CASREEPQSPQHF
NA | TRBJ2-2 | TRBV28 | CASSSGSGELFF
NA | TRBJ2-1 | TRBV14 | CASSQDSVEQFF
TRBD2 | TRBJ2-2 | TRBV30 | CAWSSLAGGSGELFF